The 22 T cell receptor beta chains given below trace back to one sample, sequenced in a study of cytomegalovirus exposure and HLA in healthy donors. PCR used 60 Vbeta primers and 13 Jbeta primers. Method: immunoSEQ multiplex PCR; TCRdb's copy keeps in-frame clones and lacks some. The sample lists some 220,000 clones, about 80% seen once, with approximately 0.62% in the top ten. Specimen: PBMCs. The source of these receptors is a woman aged 40 to 50 in good health and CMV-seronegative.

V and J are TRBV6-4 and TRBJ2-1, with 12 bases aligning to TRBD2. The CDR3 is made up of 15 amino acids. Germline CDR1 reads MRHNA; CDR2 reads SNTAGT. V dropped 2 bases and J dropped 6; count of bases not matched to a gene: 2. CDR3 sequence: CASSDASGGANEQFF. CDR3 bases: TGTGCCAGCAGTGACGCTAGCGGGGGGGCCAATGAGCAGTTCTTC.

This rearrangement joins TRBV4-1 to TRBJ1-2, with D possibly being TRBD1 (5 bases). The CDR3 length is 14 residues. Germline loops: CDR1 MGHRA, CDR2 YSYEKL. V was clipped by 6 bases and J by 7 bases, with 18 bases between them. CDR3 sequence (DNA): TGCGCCAGCAGACCTAATACAGGAATGAGTGGCTACACCTTC. It translates to CASRPNTGMSGYTF.

This sequence joins TRBV10-1 and TRBJ2-2, with TRBD2 identical over 9 bases. Germline CDR1 WNHNN, CDR2 SYGVQD (reference sequence). This CDR3 is built from 14 residues. J lost 5 bases, V lost 5 bases, and 3 bases had no gene match. CDR3 loop: CASSQSGGTGELFF. DNA of the CDR3: TGCGCCAGCAGTCAAAGCGGGGGGACCGGGGAGCTGTTTTTT.

The chain employs TRBV7-2 and TRBJ2-1, with TRBD2 identical over 9 bases. This CDR3 comprises 15 residues. The germline gives CDR1 SGHTA, CDR2 FQGNSA. V trimming: 4 bases; J trimming: 14 bases; junction bases outside the gene matches: 15. The CDR3 DNA reads as TGTGCCAGCAGCTCCCCGAAAACTCTAGCGGGGAAAAAGTTCTTC. This codes for CASSSPKTLAGKKFF.

This chain uses TRBV6-5 with TRBJ2-7; 13 positions match TRBD2. With V trimmed by 4 bases and J by 7 bases, 7 bases remained unmatched. The germline CDR1 and CDR2 sequences are MNHEY and SVGAGI. This CDR3 is 15 amino acids long. The CDR3 loop is CASSSGLAGTLEQYF. For the CDR3, the DNA is TGTGCCAGCAGTTCGGGACTAGCGGGGACTTTAGAGCAGTACTTC.

The chain has TRBV30 and TRBJ2-5; 9 bases agree with TRBD1. Trimming cost V 0 bases and J 4 bases; bases outside gene matches: 6. The CDR3 spans 15 residues. In germline, CDR1 is GTSNPN, CDR2 SVGIG (reference sequence). CDR3 sequence reads: CAWSVGGQGGETQYF. The CDR3 bases are TGTGCCTGGAGTGTGGGGGGACAGGGAGGAGAGACCCAGTACTTC.

This sequence joins TRBV6-6 and TRBJ1-6, with D uncertain. V shed 2 bases and J shed 9 bases, with 14 bases lying between them. This CDR3 spans 15 amino acids. Germline CDR1 MNHNY, CDR2 SVGAGI (reference sequence). CDR3 amino acids: CASSYRVEKTSPLHF. The DNA of the CDR3 is TGTGCCAGCAGTTACCGAGTCGAGAAAACTTCACCCCTCCACTTT.

About this clone: The junction differs from germline at one of its ends, possibly a read error. The chain employs TRBV10-1 and TRBJ2-3; the match to TRBD2 covers 7 bases. Germline V lookup: CDR1 WNHNN, CDR2 SYGVQD (reference sequence). The CDR3 loop spans 16 amino acids. Here the CDR3 DNA reads TGCGCCGGCAGTTCGTCCCTAGCGGTAAAGGCAGATACGCAGTATTTT. Its translation: CAGSSSLAVKADTQYF.

The chain couples TRBV6-4 to TRBJ1-5; 10 bases fit TRBD1. Germline trimming cut 10 bases from V and 0 bases from J; bases unmatched to any gene: 12. Germline CDR1 and CDR2: MRHNA and SNTAGT. This CDR3 is 17 amino acids long. The CDR3 coding sequence is TGTGCCATCCACCGGGACAGGGGTCTTTATAGCAATCAGCCCCAGCATTTT. This sequence encodes CAIHRDRGLYSNQPQHF.

This sequence joins TRBV18 and TRBJ1-4, with D unresolved. This CDR3 contains 13 residues. V lost 4 bases and J 7 bases, leaving 10 bases between the germline ends. Germline V gene lookup returns CDR1 KGHSH and CDR2 LQKENI. The CDR3 coding sequence is TGTGCCAGCTCACAACGAAAGAGTGAAAAACTGTTTTTT. Its translation: CASSQRKSEKLFF.

The rearrangement uses TRBV27 and TRBJ2-7, with 11 bases identical to TRBD1. The length of the CDR3 is 15 residues. The ends lost 7 bases at V and 10 bases at J; junction bases unmatched: 15. The V gene's germline CDR1 is MNHEY and CDR2 SMNVEV (reference sequence). CDR3 protein: CASIWAGQGARLQYF. CDR3 in DNA: TGTGCCAGCATCTGGGCCGGACAGGGGGCGCGGCTACAGTACTTC.

As concerns this clone: At one of its ends the junction is not consistent with the germline gene, which may arise from a read error. The chain recombines TRBV7-7 with TRBJ2-1; 11 positions agree with TRBD2. The CDR3 is made up of 18 amino acids. Germline V gene sequence: CDR1 SSHAT, CDR2 FNYEAQ (reference sequence). CDR3 sequence (DNA): TGTGCTAGCAGCCCCCGGGATAGCGGGGGGGCAGGGGCGAATGAGCAGTTCTTC. This codes for CASSPRDSGGAGANEQFF.

This chain links TRBV6-1 with TRBJ1-5; no firm D call. V lost 3 bases, J lost 0 bases, and 15 bases lay in between. Germline values: CDR1 MNHNS, CDR2 SASEGT. This CDR3 has 17 residues. CDR3 sequence: CASSDRSGPISNQPQHF. CDR3 DNA sequence: TGTGCCAGCAGTGACAGGAGCGGTCCTATTAGCAATCAGCCCCAGCATTTT.

The chain couples TRBV4-1 to TRBJ2-5; the D is unclear. The V gene's germline CDR1 is MGHRA and CDR2 YSYEKL. With 2 bases removed from V and 8 bases from J, the gap between germline ends came to 18 bases. This CDR3 spans 15 amino acids. CDR3 region: CASSQHVGGLVTQYF. CDR3 DNA sequence: TGCGCCAGCAGCCAACATGTCGGCGGCTTGGTCACCCAGTACTTC.

CDR3 protein: CASSYEDRRSNEQFF. The CDR3 coding sequence is TGTGCCAGCAGTTACGAGGACAGGAGGTCCAATGAGCAGTTCTTC. The V gene is TRBV6-5, the J gene TRBJ2-1, with TRBD1 matching over 7 bases. The CDR3 totals 15 residues. J gave up 6 bases and V 2 bases, and 7 bases lay outside the gene matches. Germline-derived CDR1 and CDR2 are MNHEY and SVGAGI.

This chain links TRBV6-1 with TRBJ1-5; no clear D. Germline V CDR1 and CDR2: MNHNS, SASEGT. Trimming cost V 1 base and J 1 base, with 11 bases left between them. This CDR3 is built from 16 residues. CDR3 sequence: CASSEVEGISNQPQHF. DNA of the CDR3: TGTGCCAGCAGTGAAGTGGAGGGAATCAGCAATCAGCCCCAGCATTTT.

The chain carries TRBV11-2 and TRBJ1-1, with D tentatively TRBD1 (6 bases). The CDR3 runs 15 residues. Germline V gene lookup returns CDR1 SGHAT and CDR2 FQNNGV. V gave up 5 bases and J gave up 1 base, with 14 bases separating them. CDR3 protein: CASSPLTGRNTEAFF. CDR3 sequence (DNA): TGTGCCAGCAGCCCGCTCACAGGGAGGAACACTGAAGCTTTCTTT. The entire variable domain, with the rest obtained from reference TRBV11-2 and TRBJ1-1, is as follows: EAGVAQSPRYKIIEKRQSVAFWCNPISGHATLYWYQQILGQGPKLLIQFQNNGVVDDSQLPKDRFSAERLKGVDSTLKIQPAKLEDSAVYLCASSPLTGRNTEAFFGQGTRLTVV.

This clone came up a few times. The chain combines TRBV10-2 with TRBJ1-5; D might be TRBD1 (6 bases). Per the germline V gene, CDR1 is WSHSY and CDR2 is SAAADI. V shed 2 bases and J shed 7 bases, with 15 bases lying between them. The CDR3 has 15 amino acids. For the CDR3, the DNA is TGCGCCAGCAGTGAGGCGGGGGGCGGAGGGCAGCCCCAGCATTTT. Protein sequence: CASSEAGGGGQPQHF.

The J gene is TRBJ2-1, the V gene TRBV30; TRBD2 aligns across 9 bases. CDR3 length: 16 residues. The V gene end was trimmed by 0 bases and the J gene end by 6 bases; junction bases not matched to a gene: 9. Germline assignment: CDR1 GTSNPN and CDR2 SVGIG (reference sequence). CDR3 loop: CAWSVGSAGGPNEQFF. DNA for the CDR3: TGTGCCTGGAGTGTGGGCTCTGCGGGGGGGCCCAATGAGCAGTTCTTC. Complete variable domain (other parts from reference TRBV30 and TRBJ2-1): SQTIHQWPATLVQPVGSPLSLECTVEGTSNPNLYWYRQAAGRGLQLLFYSVGIGQISSEVPQNLSASRPQDRQFILSSKKLLLSDSGFYLCAWSVGSAGGPNEQFFGPGTRLTVL.

The chain carries TRBV18 and TRBJ2-5; tentatively, D is TRBD1 (5 bases). Deletions cut 3 bases from V and 2 bases from J, with 7 bases between. Germline values: CDR1 KGHSH, CDR2 LQKENI. CDR3 length: 13 residues. The DNA for the CDR3 is TGTGCCAGCTCACCTAGACAGCAAGAGACCCAGTACTTC. It encodes CASSPRQQETQYF. Supplemented by reference TRBV18 and TRBJ2-5, the full variable domain reads NAGVMQNPRHLVRRRGQEARLRCSPMKGHSHVYWYRQLPEEGLKFMVYLQKENIIDESGMPKERFSAEFPKEGPSILRIQQVVRGDSAAYFCASSPRQQETQYFGPGTRLLVL.

The CDR3 spells CASSFDAGSNYGYTF. For the CDR3, the DNA is TGTGCCAGCAGTTTCGACGCGGGCAGTAACTATGGCTACACCTTC. V is TRBV28 and J is TRBJ1-2; D gene ambiguous. Germline-derived CDR1 and CDR2 are MDHEN and SYDVKM. Trimming removed 3 bases from V and 1 base from J, with 12 bases in between. The CDR3 totals 15 residues.

V gene TRBV21-1 combines with J gene TRBJ2-4; TRBD1 was called by the table and not checked on the DNA. TRBV21-1 is described as a pseudogene. The CDR3 is made up of 18 amino acids. The CDR3 DNA is TGTGCCAGCAGCAAAGGTCGGGGGACAGGGGGCACCAAAAACATTCAGTACTTC. Amino acids: CASSKGRGTGGTKNIQYF.